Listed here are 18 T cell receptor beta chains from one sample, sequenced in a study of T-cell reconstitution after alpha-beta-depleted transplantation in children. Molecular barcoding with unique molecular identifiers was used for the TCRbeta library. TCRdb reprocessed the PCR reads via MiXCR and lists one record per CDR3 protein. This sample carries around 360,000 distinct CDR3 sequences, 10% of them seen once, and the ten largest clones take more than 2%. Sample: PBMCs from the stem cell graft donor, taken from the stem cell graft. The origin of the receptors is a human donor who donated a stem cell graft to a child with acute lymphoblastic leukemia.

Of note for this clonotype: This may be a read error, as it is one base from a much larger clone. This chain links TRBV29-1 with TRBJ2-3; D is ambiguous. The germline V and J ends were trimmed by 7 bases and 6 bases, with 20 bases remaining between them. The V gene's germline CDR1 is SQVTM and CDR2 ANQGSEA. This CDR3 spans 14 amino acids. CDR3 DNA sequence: TGCAGCGCCCGCAAGTTGTCTAGAAGGGATACGCAGTATTTT. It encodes CSARKLSRRDTQYF.

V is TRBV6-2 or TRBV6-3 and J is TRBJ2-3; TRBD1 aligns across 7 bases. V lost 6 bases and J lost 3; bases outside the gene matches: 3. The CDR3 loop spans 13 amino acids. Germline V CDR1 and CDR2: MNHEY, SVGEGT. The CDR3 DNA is TGTGCCAGCAGAGACAGGGAGACAGATACGCAGTATTTT. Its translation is CASRDRETDTQYF.

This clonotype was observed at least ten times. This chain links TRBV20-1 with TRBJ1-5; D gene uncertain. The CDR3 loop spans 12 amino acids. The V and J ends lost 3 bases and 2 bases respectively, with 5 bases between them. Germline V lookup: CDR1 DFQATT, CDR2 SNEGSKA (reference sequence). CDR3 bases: TGCAGTGCTAGGGACGGCAATCAGCCCCAGCATTTT. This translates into CSARDGNQPQHF.

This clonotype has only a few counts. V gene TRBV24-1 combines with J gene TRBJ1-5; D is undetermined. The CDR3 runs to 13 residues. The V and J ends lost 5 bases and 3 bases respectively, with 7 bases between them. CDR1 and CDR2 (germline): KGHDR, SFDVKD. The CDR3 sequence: CATSAGNNQPQHF. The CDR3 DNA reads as TGTGCCACCAGTGCCGGGAACAATCAGCCCCAGCATTTT.

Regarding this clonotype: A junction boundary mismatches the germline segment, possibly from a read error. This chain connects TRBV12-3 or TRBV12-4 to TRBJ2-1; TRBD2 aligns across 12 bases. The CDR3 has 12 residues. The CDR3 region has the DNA TGTGCCAGCATTCCCGGGACTAGCGGGCCGGTCTTC. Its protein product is CASIPGTSGPVF.

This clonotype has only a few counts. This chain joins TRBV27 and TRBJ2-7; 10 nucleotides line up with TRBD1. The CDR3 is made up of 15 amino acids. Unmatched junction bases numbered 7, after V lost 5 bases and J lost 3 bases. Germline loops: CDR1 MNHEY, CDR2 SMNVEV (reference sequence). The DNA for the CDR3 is TGTGCCAGCAGTCCAGGACAGGGGGGACACTACGAGCAGTACTTC. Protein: CASSPGQGGHYEQYF.

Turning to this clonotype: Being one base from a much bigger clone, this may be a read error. The CDR3: CASSLDRASFEQYF. CDR3 DNA sequence: TGTGCCAGCAGCTTGGACAGGGCCTCCTTCGAGCAGTACTTC. This chain joins TRBV7-2 and TRBJ2-7; 8 nucleotides line up with TRBD1. This CDR3 spans 14 amino acids. Looked up from germline, CDR1 is SGHTA and CDR2 is FQGNSA.

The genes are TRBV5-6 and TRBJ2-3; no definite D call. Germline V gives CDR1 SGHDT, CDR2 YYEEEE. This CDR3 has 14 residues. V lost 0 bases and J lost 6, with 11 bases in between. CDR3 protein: CASSLGRTLDTQYF. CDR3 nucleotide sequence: TGTGCCAGCAGCTTGGGTCGGACGTTGGATACGCAGTATTTT.

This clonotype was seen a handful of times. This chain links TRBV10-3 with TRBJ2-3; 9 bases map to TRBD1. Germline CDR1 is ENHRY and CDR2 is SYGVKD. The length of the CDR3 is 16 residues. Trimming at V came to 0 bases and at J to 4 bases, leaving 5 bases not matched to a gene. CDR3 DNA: TGTGCCATCAGTGAGTCGGACAGGGGTGGGGCAGATACGCAGTATTTT. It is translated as CAISESDRGGADTQYF.

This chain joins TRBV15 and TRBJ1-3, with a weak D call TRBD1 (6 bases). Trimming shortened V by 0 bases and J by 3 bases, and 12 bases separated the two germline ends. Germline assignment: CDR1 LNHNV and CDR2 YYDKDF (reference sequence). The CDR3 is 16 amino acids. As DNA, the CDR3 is TGTGCCACCAGCAGAGATACAGGGCAAGGTGGAAACACCATATATTTT. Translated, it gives CATSRDTGQGGNTIYF.

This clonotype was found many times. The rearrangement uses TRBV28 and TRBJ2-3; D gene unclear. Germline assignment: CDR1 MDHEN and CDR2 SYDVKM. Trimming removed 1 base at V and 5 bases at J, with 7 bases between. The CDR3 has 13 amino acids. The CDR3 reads CASSLSRRDTQYF. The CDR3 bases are TGTGCCAGCAGTTTATCGAGACGAGATACGCAGTATTTT. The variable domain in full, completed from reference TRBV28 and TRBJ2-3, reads DVKVTQSSRYLVKRTGEKVFLECVQDMDHENMFWYRQDPGLGLRLIYFSYDVKMKEKGDIPEGYSVSREKKERFSLILESASTNQTSMYLCASSLSRRDTQYFGPGTRLTVL.

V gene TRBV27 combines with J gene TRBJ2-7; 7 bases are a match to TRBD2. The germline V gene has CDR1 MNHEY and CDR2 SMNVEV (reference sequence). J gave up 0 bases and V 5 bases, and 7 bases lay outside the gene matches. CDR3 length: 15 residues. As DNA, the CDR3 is TGTGCCAGCAGTCCCCTGGCGGGAGACTCCTACGAGCAGTACTTC. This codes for CASSPLAGDSYEQYF.

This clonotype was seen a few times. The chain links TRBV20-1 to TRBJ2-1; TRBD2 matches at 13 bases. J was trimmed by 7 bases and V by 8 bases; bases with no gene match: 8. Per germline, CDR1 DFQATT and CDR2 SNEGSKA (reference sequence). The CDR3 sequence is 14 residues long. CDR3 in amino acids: CSSPGTSGMNEQFF. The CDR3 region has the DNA TGCAGTTCCCCCGGGACTAGCGGGATGAATGAGCAGTTCTTC.

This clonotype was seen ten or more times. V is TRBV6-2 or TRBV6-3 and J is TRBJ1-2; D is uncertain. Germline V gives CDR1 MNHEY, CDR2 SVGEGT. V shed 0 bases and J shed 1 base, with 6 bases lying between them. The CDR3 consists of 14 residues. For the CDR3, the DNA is TGTGCCAGCAGTTACTCGGGAGGTAACTATGGCTACACCTTC. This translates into CASSYSGGNYGYTF.

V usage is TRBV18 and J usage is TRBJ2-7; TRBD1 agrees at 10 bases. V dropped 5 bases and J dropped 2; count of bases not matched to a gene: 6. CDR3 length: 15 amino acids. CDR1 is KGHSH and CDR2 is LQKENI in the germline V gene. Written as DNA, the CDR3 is TGTGCCAGCTCAGACAGGGGGCGAGTACCCTACGAGCAGTACTTC. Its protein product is CASSDRGRVPYEQYF.

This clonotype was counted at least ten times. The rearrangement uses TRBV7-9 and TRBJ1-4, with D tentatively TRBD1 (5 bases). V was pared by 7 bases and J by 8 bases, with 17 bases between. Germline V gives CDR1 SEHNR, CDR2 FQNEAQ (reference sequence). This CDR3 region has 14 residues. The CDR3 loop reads CASTDTGGSEKLFF. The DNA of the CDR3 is TGTGCCAGCACCGATACGGGGGGGAGCGAAAAACTGTTTTTT.

This CDR3 reads CASSLLTGTYQETQYF. In nucleotides, the CDR3 is TGTGCCAGCAGCTTGTTGACAGGGACGTACCAAGAGACCCAGTACTTC. The V call is TRBV5-6, the J call TRBJ2-5, with 7 bases identical to TRBD1. Trimming at V came to 1 base and at J to 0 bases, leaving 6 bases not matched to a gene. CDR3 size: 16 residues. The germline V gene has CDR1 SGHDT and CDR2 YYEEEE.

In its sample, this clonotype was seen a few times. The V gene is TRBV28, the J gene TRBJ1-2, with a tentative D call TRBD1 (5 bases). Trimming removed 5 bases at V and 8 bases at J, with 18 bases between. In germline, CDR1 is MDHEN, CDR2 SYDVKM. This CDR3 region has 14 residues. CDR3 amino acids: CASSPRGGYGGYTF. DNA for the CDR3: TGTGCCAGCAGTCCCCGCGGGGGGTATGGAGGCTACACCTTC.